The clone carrying this TCR beta chain was observed a handful of times. Its antigen is not known. The source of the sample is a study of CD8 T cells in ankylosing spondylitis. The length of the CDR3 is 16 residues. V lost 4 bases to trimming and J lost 7 bases; unmatched junction nucleotides: 11. CDR1 is SGHRS and CDR2 is YFSETQ in the germline V gene. Study-wide points: Earlier reports found some motif variants in synovial fluid and blood in reactive arthritis. Disease-linked clones reportedly concentrated significantly in matched ankylosing spondylitis synovial fluid.

Making the TCR beta libraries involved quantitative 5'-RACE with molecular barcodes. In TCRdb, the 5' RACE reads were re-called with MiXCR into one record per CDR3 protein. The sample has about 150,000 distinct CDR3 sequences, 25% to 35% seen once. Sequencing used synovial fluid, either unsorted or a sorted T cell fraction (not recorded which). The sequence derives from a male donor with ankylosing spondylitis. The chain recombines TRBV5-1 with TRBJ2-1, with 10 bases fitting TRBD2. In nucleotides, the CDR3 is TGCGCCAGCAGCCCCTCCCAGCGGGGGGGCCGAAATGAGCAGTTCTTC. This translates into CASSPSQRGGRNEQFF.